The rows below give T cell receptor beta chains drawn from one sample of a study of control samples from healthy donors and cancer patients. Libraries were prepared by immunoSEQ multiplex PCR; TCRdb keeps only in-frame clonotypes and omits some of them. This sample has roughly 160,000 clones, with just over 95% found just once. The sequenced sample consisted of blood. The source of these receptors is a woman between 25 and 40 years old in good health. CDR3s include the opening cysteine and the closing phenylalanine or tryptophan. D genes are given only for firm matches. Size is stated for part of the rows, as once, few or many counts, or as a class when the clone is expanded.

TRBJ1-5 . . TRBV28 CASSKYGVTAQHF TGTGCCAGCAGTAAGTACGGGGTGACGGCCCAGCATTTT
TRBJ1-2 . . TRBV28 CASSLLGAYGYTF TGTGCCAGCAGTTTACTAGGGGCCTATGGCTACACCTTC
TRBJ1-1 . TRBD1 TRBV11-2 CASSIYRGPMNTEAFF TGTGCCAGCAGCATATACAGGGGGCCGATGAACACTGAAGCTTTCTTT
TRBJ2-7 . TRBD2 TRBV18 CASSPAVGGSSNEQYF TGTGCCAGCTCACCTGCCGTGGGCGGGAGTTCAAACGAGCAGTACTTC
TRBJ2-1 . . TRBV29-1 CSVAESSYNEQFF TGCAGCGTTGCAGAAAGCTCCTACAATGAGCAGTTCTTC
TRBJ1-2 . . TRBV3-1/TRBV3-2 CASSRGLNYGYTF TGTGCCAGCAGCCGAGGCCTAAACTATGGCTACACCTTC
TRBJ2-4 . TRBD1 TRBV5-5 CASSLGTGGLSKNIQYF TGTGCCAGCAGCTTGGGGACAGGGGGCTTGTCCAAAAACATTCAGTACTTC
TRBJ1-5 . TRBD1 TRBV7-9 CASSFAGQGSQPQHF TGTGCCAGCAGCTTTGCAGGACAGGGAAGTCAGCCCCAGCATTTT
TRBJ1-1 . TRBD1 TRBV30 CAWSATTGDSPLNTEAFF TGTGCCTGGAGTGCGACGACAGGGGACTCCCCACTGAACACTGAAGCTTTCTTT
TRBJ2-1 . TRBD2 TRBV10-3 CAIRGGREQFF TGTGCCATCAGGGGCGGGAGAGAGCAGTTCTTC
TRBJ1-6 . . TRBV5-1 CASSLVPSSYNSPLHF TGCGCCAGCAGCTTGGTCCCCAGCTCCTATAATTCACCCCTCCACTTT
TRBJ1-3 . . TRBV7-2 CASSLESSVSGNTIYF TGTGCCAGCAGCTTAGAGTCATCTGTCTCTGGAAACACCATATATTTT
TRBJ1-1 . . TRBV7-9 CASSLVLGGGTEAFF TGTGCCAGCAGCTTAGTACTGGGAGGAGGAACTGAAGCTTTCTTT
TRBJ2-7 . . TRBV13 CASSSRYEQYF TGTGCCAGCAGCTCCCGCTACGAGCAGTACTTC
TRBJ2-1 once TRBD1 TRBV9 CASSVGTGSKQFF TGTGCCAGCAGCGTCGGGACAGGGTCTAAGCAGTTCTTC
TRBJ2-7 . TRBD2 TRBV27 CASRDMGAGSYEQYF TGTGCCAGCAGGGATATGGGAGCGGGATCCTACGAGCAGTACTTC
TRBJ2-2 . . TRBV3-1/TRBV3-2 CASTTNTGELFF TGTGCCAGCACCACGAACACCGGGGAGCTGTTTTTT